A selection of T cell receptor beta chains follows, all from one sample in a study of blood T cell repertoires in COVID-19. The data were produced by immunoSEQ multiplex PCR, yet TCRdb's version contains in-frame clones alone and is incomplete. The table includes about 350,000 clones, roughly 90% detected once. Material for sequencing was PBMCs or T cells enriched from blood (not recorded which). These receptors all come from a woman between 25 and 40 years old who had been exposed to COVID-19. The CDR3 runs from the conserved cysteine through the conserved F or W. A D gene is named only where the DNA matches it firmly. The size entry is marked missing in some rows and otherwise reads once, few, many or a size class.

j_call v_call d_call clone_size cdr3_aa cdr3_nt
TRBJ1-2 TRBV5-6 . once CASSPLSRPNYGYTF TGTGCCAGCAGCCCACTATCCCGACCTAACTATGGCTACACCTTC
TRBJ1-6 TRBV28 . . CASGSGKTTPLHF TGTGCCAGCGGGTCGGGAAAAACTACACCCCTCCACTTT
TRBJ2-7 TRBV15 . . CATSREVGFERSYEQYF TGTGCCACCAGCAGAGAGGTGGGATTCGAGCGGTCCTACGAGCAGTACTTC
TRBJ1-1 TRBV7-9 TRBD1 . CASRKQGEGNTEAFF TGTGCCAGCCGAAAACAGGGGGAAGGGAACACTGAAGCTTTCTTT
TRBJ1-2 TRBV28 . few CASQTSGVGYTF TGTGCCAGCCAAACGAGCGGGGTTGGCTACACCTTC
TRBJ2-1 TRBV11-2 TRBD1 . CASSSGTGAYNEQFF TGTGCCAGCAGCTCCGGGACAGGGGCTTACAATGAGCAGTTCTTC
TRBJ1-5 TRBV5-1 . once CASSLAGDQPQHF TGCGCCAGCAGCTTGGCGGGAGATCAGCCCCAGCATTTT
TRBJ2-1 TRBV18 . . CASSPSAETYNEQFF TGTGCCAGCTCACCATCGGCGGAAACCTACAATGAGCAGTTCTTC
TRBJ2-3 TRBV27 . . CASSLFSRNTDTQYF TGTGCCAGCAGTTTATTTAGCCGAAACACAGATACGCAGTATTTT
TRBJ2-5 TRBV18 . . CASSPIEAETQYF TGTGCCAGCTCCCCGATCGAGGCGGAGACCCAGTACTTC
TRBJ2-7 TRBV5-8 TRBD1 . CASRTRTGASYEQYF TGTGCCAGCAGAACCCGGACAGGGGCATCCTACGAGCAGTACTTC
TRBJ1-5 TRBV27 . . CASAQNVAGSQHF TGTGCCAGCGCCCAGAACGTTGCGGGGTCCCAGCATTTT
TRBJ2-7 TRBV18 TRBD1 . CASSPGQGSVYEQYF TGTGCCAGCTCACCAGGACAGGGCTCCGTCTACGAGCAGTACTTC
TRBJ2-7 TRBV9 . . CASSVAGSSSEVEQYF TGTGCCAGCAGCGTAGCAGGATCTTCTAGCGAGGTCGAGCAGTACTTC
TRBJ2-3 TRBV18 TRBD2 . CASSPSLAGGPDTQYF TGTGCCAGCTCACCATCACTAGCGGGAGGTCCAGATACGCAGTATTTT
TRBJ2-7 TRBV9 . . CASSPGGSLYEQYF TGTGCCAGCAGCCCCGGGGGATCCCTATACGAGCAGTACTTC
TRBJ2-7 TRBV11-2 . . CASSPLYEQYF TGTGCCAGCAGCCCACTCTACGAGCAGTACTTC
TRBJ2-1 TRBV29-1 TRBD1 once CSVDPQGASYNEQFF TGCAGCGTTGATCCCCAGGGGGCGTCCTACAATGAGCAGTTCTTC
TRBJ2-5 TRBV9 TRBD2 . CASSVSTSGQWETQYF TGTGCCAGCAGCGTGTCGACTAGCGGGCAATGGGAGACCCAGTACTTC
TRBJ2-1 TRBV10-3 . once CAISADRTVSEQFF TGTGCCATCAGTGCGGATCGGACAGTCTCTGAGCAGTTCTTC
TRBJ2-4 TRBV7-8 . . CASSLTGAKNIQYF TGTGCCAGCAGCTTAACGGGGGCCAAAAACATTCAGTACTTC
TRBJ1-6 TRBV9 . . CASSVGGPNSYNSPLHF TGTGCCAGCAGCGTAGGAGGGCCTAACTCCTATAATTCACCCCTCCACTTT
TRBJ1-2 TRBV6-6 . . CASSWAINGYTF TGTGCCAGTAGTTGGGCGATAAATGGCTACACCTTC
TRBJ2-2 TRBV7-3 TRBD2 . CASSLHSGRASGELFF TGTGCCAGCAGCCTCCATAGCGGGAGAGCGTCCGGGGAGCTGTTTTTT
TRBJ2-7 TRBV5-1 . . CASSLWQSYEQYF TGCGCCAGCAGCTTGTGGCAGTCCTACGAGCAGTACTTC
TRBJ2-7 TRBV3-1/TRBV3-2 TRBD2 . CASSQGAGVYNEQYF TGTGCCAGCAGCCAAGGGGCGGGAGTGTACAACGAGCAGTACTTC
TRBJ2-7 TRBV10-3 TRBD2 . CAISTSGGQEQYF TGTGCCATATCGACTAGCGGCGGGCAAGAGCAGTACTTC
TRBJ1-5 TRBV11-2 . . CASSLEGGQPQHF TGTGCCAGCAGCTTAGAAGGGGGACAGCCCCAGCATTTT
TRBJ2-4 TRBV14 TRBD2 few CASSLTSGGVAKNIQYF TGTGCCAGCAGCCTGACTAGCGGGGGGGTAGCCAAAAACATTCAGTACTTC
TRBJ1-5 TRBV19 . . CASGGVDSNQPQHF TGTGCCAGTGGAGGTGTCGATAGCAATCAGCCCCAGCATTTT
TRBJ2-2 TRBV19 TRBD1 . CASSIRGQGGPGELFF TGTGCCAGTAGTATTAGGGGACAGGGAGGGCCCGGGGAGCTGTTTTTT
TRBJ1-5 TRBV21-1 . few CASARDRGSYSNQPQHF TGTGCCAGCGCCCGGGACAGGGGATCATATAGCAATCAGCCCCAGCATTTT
TRBJ2-7 TRBV27 . . CASSTWAYGYEQYF TGTGCCAGCTCCACCTGGGCCTACGGCTACGAGCAGTACTTC
TRBJ2-7 TRBV19 . . CASSLGWAYEQYF TGTGCCAGTAGTCTCGGGTGGGCCTACGAGCAGTACTTC
TRBJ1-6 TRBV18 TRBD1 . CASSGRGTARGLNSPLHF TGTGCCAGCTCCGGACGGGGGACAGCCCGCGGACTAAATTCACCCCTCCACTTT